The clone carrying this T cell receptor (beta chain) was recorded a few times. Its specificity is unknown. This sample stems from a study of CD8 T cells in ankylosing spondylitis. TCRdb reprocessed the 5' RACE reads via MiXCR and lists one record per CDR3 protein. Of hundreds of thousands of distinct CDR3 sequences listed, under 30% are singletons. The CDR3 is made up of 17 amino acids. Germline V gene sequence: CDR1 DFQATT, CDR2 SNEGSKA (reference sequence). Trimming took 1 base from V and 1 from J; bases not matched to a gene: 8. Overall study findings and caveats: Both synovial fluid and blood in reactive arthritis had previously been reported to carry some motif variants. Disease-linked clones bore a CD8+ phenotype, appearing relatively rarely in peripheral blood. Ankylosing spondylitis blood appeared to be characterized by a TCR beta motif of under 10 highly homologous variants.

The receptor comes from a male donor with ankylosing spondylitis or in good health (not recorded which). The V and J genes are TRBV20-1 and TRBJ2-1; 9 bases agree with TRBD2. The sequenced sample was blood, either unsorted or a sorted T cell fraction (not recorded which). The CDR3 sequence is CSARGRAGLASYNEQFF. CDR3 sequence (DNA): TGCAGTGCTAGAGGGAGAGCGGGACTAGCTTCCTACAATGAGCAGTTCTTC.